A single sample is the source of the 3 T cell receptor beta chains below, sequenced in a study of identical twins. TCRdb recomputed calls from the 5' RACE reads with MiXCR, one row per CDR3 protein. The data contain just under 550,000 distinct CDR3 sequences, 12% to 15% of them seen just once; the ten biggest clones take up less than 0.5%. These data were also filed under a second study, of yellow fever vaccine responses in identical twins.

The sequencing sample was made of CD4+ T cells sorted from blood. These receptors were collected from a woman aged 18-29 years in good health.

V usage is TRBV12-3 or TRBV12-4 and J usage is TRBJ1-6, with 10 bases aligning to TRBD1. V was pared by 6 bases and J by 9 bases, with 8 bases of the junction left unmatched. This CDR3 spans 15 amino acids. For the CDR3, the DNA is TGTGCCAGCAGACCGGGACAGGGGAACAGTTCACCCCTCCACTTT. Its translation is CASRPGQGNSSPLHF.

This clonotype turned up a few times. The V and J genes are TRBV18 and TRBJ1-4, with 7 bases identical to TRBD1. V gave up 6 bases and J gave up 5 bases; unmatched junction bases: 3. This CDR3 contains 13 residues. The germline V gene has CDR1 KGHSH and CDR2 LQKENI. CDR3 sequence (DNA): TGTGCCAGCTCGGGACAGTTGAATGAAAAACTGTTTTTT. Its protein is CASSGQLNEKLFF.

This sequence joins TRBV5-1 and TRBJ1-4; unclear D gene. This CDR3 contains 16 residues. The germline CDR1 and CDR2 sequences are SGHRS and YFSETQ. V shed 0 bases and J shed 0 bases, with 9 bases lying between them. CDR3 in DNA: TGCGCCAGCAGCTTGGGGGGAAGTTCAACTAATGAAAAACTGTTTTTT. Its translation is CASSLGGSSTNEKLFF.